What follows is one T cell receptor beta chain and its context. In the study's own analysis: Amplification from reference gene primers served as the basis for estimated nucleated cell counts. Clones were read by immunoSEQ multiplex PCR, and TCRdb kept only the in-frame ones, dropping some. The V and J calls and the clone size are those of that table, but D and trimming were determined from the DNA. The data hold 200,000 to 250,000 clones, with 80% to 95% observed a single time. This sample was taken from a study of blood T cell repertoires in COVID-19. As for the study in general: Sites across the United States, Italy and Spain contributed samples from acute and convalescent COVID-19. Nucleic acid was either cDNA or gDNA, and it came from T cells, B-cell-depleted T cells, or PBMCs.

Germline V CDR1 and CDR2: SGHVS, FQNEAQ. Between the trimmed V and J ends, which lost 5 bases and 8 bases, there was a span of 13 bases. The CDR3 is made up of 13 amino acids. Seattle patients were enrolled during active infection and followed longitudinally. The clonotype comes from a man aged 55 to 70 with COVID-19, enrolled during active disease. This sequence joins TRBV7-8 and TRBJ2-4, with D possibly matching TRBD1 (5 bases). The sequenced sample consisted of peripheral blood. This CDR3 reads CASSTSGFDIQYF. CDR3 nucleotides: TGTGCCAGCAGCACTTCAGGGTTTGACATTCAGTACTTC.